This T cell receptor (beta chain) was sequenced in a study of shared clonotypes between healthy human individuals. This clone was observed a single time. The method was immunoSEQ multiplex PCR; TCRdb's version includes in-frame clones alone and lacks a portion of them. The sample holds 470,000 or so clones, roughly 80% seen once. CDR1 LNHDA and CDR2 SQIVND come from the germline V gene (reference sequence). The CDR3 covers 14 residues. Trimming cost V 6 bases and J 3 bases; bases outside gene matches: 1. The sequence came from a woman in her thirties or forties in good health. Some clones in this sample may be carry-over from other donors' samples. The rearrangement uses TRBV19 and TRBJ2-2; 10 bases align to TRBD1. The specimen was PBMCs. CDR3 sequence reads: CASSGTGDTGELFF. The CDR3 nucleotides read TGTGCCAGTAGCGGGACAGGGGACACCGGGGAGCTGTTTTTT.